The rows below give T cell receptor beta chains drawn from one sample of a study of blood T cell repertoires in COVID-19. Repertoires were generated with immunoSEQ multiplex PCR, while TCRdb's copy carries only in-frame clones and drops some. The sample includes a few hundred thousand clones, 82% of them seen just once. Sequences were obtained from peripheral blood. All receptors come from an elderly woman with acute or convalescent COVID-19. Each CDR3 is given without its conserved first and last residue. Each record gives: V gene, CDR3 length, J gene, CDR3 protein.

v_gene: TRBV27
len: 13
j_gene: TRBJ2-3
CDR3aa: ASSSRQFSTDTQY

v_gene: TRBV30
len: 11
j_gene: TRBJ1-2
CDR3aa: AWAPGTAYGYT

v_gene: TRBV27
len: 14
j_gene: TRBJ1-1
CDR3aa: ASSSHRVWGNTEAF

v_gene: TRBV6-5
len: 14
j_gene: TRBJ2-7
CDR3aa: ASSSSPGTGPWEQY

v_gene: TRBV5-1
len: 10
j_gene: TRBJ2-1
CDR3aa: ASSWAGVEQF

v_gene: TRBV2
len: 10
j_gene: TRBJ1-2
CDR3aa: AVGQGLYGYT

v_gene: TRBV12-3/TRBV12-4
len: 11
j_gene: TRBJ2-5
CDR3aa: ASSPGQGQAQY

v_gene: TRBV15
len: 14
j_gene: TRBJ1-4
CDR3aa: ATSRAPGQGDEKLF

v_gene: TRBV20-1
len: 9
j_gene: TRBJ2-5
CDR3aa: SALGGETQY

v_gene: TRBV19
len: 10
j_gene: TRBJ1-4
CDR3aa: ASSTATEKLF

v_gene: TRBV5-1
len: 14
j_gene: TRBJ2-3
CDR3aa: ASSWTSGTNTDTQY

v_gene: TRBV28
len: 10
j_gene: TRBJ2-1
CDR3aa: ASSQIQGSSF

v_gene: TRBV5-1
len: 17
j_gene: TRBJ2-2
CDR3aa: ASSLSTVTYGGRTGELF

v_gene: TRBV6-5
len: 11
j_gene: TRBJ1-2
CDR3aa: ASAAGVPYGYT

v_gene: TRBV19
len: 13
j_gene: TRBJ1-4
CDR3aa: ASRPLRGSNDKLF

v_gene: TRBV2
len: 12
j_gene: TRBJ2-3
CDR3aa: ASSGTSSADTQY

v_gene: TRBV7-7
len: 13
j_gene: TRBJ2-3
CDR3aa: ASSLGNSGTDTQY

v_gene: TRBV7-2
len: 9
j_gene: TRBJ1-2
CDR3aa: ASSLTGGYT

v_gene: TRBV7-6
len: 13
j_gene: TRBJ1-2
CDR3aa: ASSQAEGSGYGYT

v_gene: TRBV6-1
len: 14
j_gene: TRBJ2-5
CDR3aa: ASSEAGGGAWETQY

v_gene: TRBV4-2
len: 11
j_gene: TRBJ1-5
CDR3aa: ASSQAGDQPQH

v_gene: TRBV3-1/TRBV3-2
len: 11
j_gene: TRBJ1-2
CDR3aa: ASSQAGLGGYT

v_gene: TRBV7-9
len: 13
j_gene: TRBJ2-1
CDR3aa: ASSPLGRGGNEQF

v_gene: TRBV7-3
len: 11
j_gene: TRBJ1-1
CDR3aa: ASSRDLNTEAF

v_gene: TRBV5-4
len: 12
j_gene: TRBJ1-5
CDR3aa: ASSLQGENQPQH

v_gene: TRBV5-1
len: 13
j_gene: TRBJ2-2
CDR3aa: ASSLAEQNTGELF

v_gene: TRBV11-2
len: 13
j_gene: TRBJ2-1
CDR3aa: ASSFNRGPGNEQF

v_gene: TRBV30
len: 9
j_gene: TRBJ1-1
CDR3aa: AWERQLEAF

v_gene: TRBV19
len: 13
j_gene: TRBJ2-2
CDR3aa: ASSIRQGRTGELF

v_gene: TRBV19
len: 12
j_gene: TRBJ1-2
CDR3aa: ASKVGTGRIGYT

v_gene: TRBV5-4
len: 13
j_gene: TRBJ1-2
CDR3aa: ASSSGDRGYHGYT

v_gene: TRBV6-5
len: 13
j_gene: TRBJ2-6
CDR3aa: ASRATGYGANVLT

v_gene: TRBV3-1/TRBV3-2
len: 9
j_gene: TRBJ2-7
CDR3aa: ASSFRSEQY

v_gene: TRBV19
len: 13
j_gene: TRBJ1-1
CDR3aa: ASTPTGGLNTEAF

v_gene: TRBV4-2
len: 14
j_gene: TRBJ2-2
CDR3aa: ASSQISGGATGELF

v_gene: TRBV28
len: 12
j_gene: TRBJ2-7
CDR3aa: ASSLSWTERKQY

v_gene: TRBV7-8
len: 11
j_gene: TRBJ2-7
CDR3aa: ASSPTRAGEQY

v_gene: TRBV6-1
len: 12
j_gene: TRBJ2-7
CDR3aa: ASSDRGYGYEQY

v_gene: TRBV21-1
len: 15
j_gene: TRBJ1-5
CDR3aa: ASSKWCRFKGNQPQH

v_gene: TRBV3-1/TRBV3-2
len: 13
j_gene: TRBJ1-2
CDR3aa: ASSPRTGGVAGYT

v_gene: TRBV19
len: 12
j_gene: TRBJ1-4
CDR3aa: ASSYGEVGEKLF

v_gene: TRBV2
len: 13
j_gene: TRBJ1-5
CDR3aa: ASSTTTGTYQPQH

v_gene: TRBV6-5
len: 12
j_gene: TRBJ2-5
CDR3aa: ASKNSGGLVAQY

v_gene: TRBV7-6
len: 15
j_gene: TRBJ2-1
CDR3aa: ASSHKPTGRSYNEQF

v_gene: TRBV5-5
len: 10
j_gene: TRBJ2-1
CDR3aa: ASSFSTSGQF

v_gene: TRBV3-1/TRBV3-2
len: 12
j_gene: TRBJ1-1
CDR3aa: ASSQDGGTTEAF

v_gene: TRBV7-9
len: 15
j_gene: TRBJ2-5
CDR3aa: ASTERTMVRGQETQY

v_gene: TRBV5-4
len: 12
j_gene: TRBJ2-1
CDR3aa: ASSAGLAGPEQF

v_gene: TRBV19
len: 14
j_gene: TRBJ1-4
CDR3aa: ASGTGGLRTNEKLF

v_gene: TRBV5-4
len: 13
j_gene: TRBJ1-4
CDR3aa: ASSPGVPTNEKLF

v_gene: TRBV7-3
len: 13
j_gene: TRBJ1-1
CDR3aa: ASSEAGQGPTEAF

v_gene: TRBV4-3
len: 13
j_gene: TRBJ2-3
CDR3aa: ASSLLTSGVDTQY

v_gene: TRBV7-9
len: 11
j_gene: TRBJ1-2
CDR3aa: ASSLTGGRGYT

v_gene: TRBV6-5
len: 8
j_gene: TRBJ2-1
CDR3aa: ASPGGEQF

v_gene: TRBV9
len: 15
j_gene: TRBJ1-2
CDR3aa: ASSVRQSPITNYGYT